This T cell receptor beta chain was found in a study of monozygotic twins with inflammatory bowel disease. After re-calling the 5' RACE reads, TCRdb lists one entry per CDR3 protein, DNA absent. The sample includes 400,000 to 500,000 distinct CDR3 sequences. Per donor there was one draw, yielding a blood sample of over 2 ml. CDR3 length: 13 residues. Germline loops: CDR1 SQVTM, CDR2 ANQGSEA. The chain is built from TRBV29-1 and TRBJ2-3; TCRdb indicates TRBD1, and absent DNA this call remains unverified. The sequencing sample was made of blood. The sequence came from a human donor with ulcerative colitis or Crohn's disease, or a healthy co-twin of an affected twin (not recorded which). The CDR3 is CSVEAGATDTQYF.